A single sample gave rise to the 15 T cell receptor beta chains below, sequenced in a study of T cell repertoires and HLA-DP antigens. Produced via immunoSEQ multiplex PCR; TCRdb's table is partial and in-frame only. The sample has approximately 86,000 clones, 86% seen once; the top ten hold 1.7%. These receptors lack a known antigen. Sequencing input: CD4+ T cells from PBMCs. Receptors were obtained from a man aged 50-59 years in good health and CMV-seronegative.

The chain couples TRBV11-2 to TRBJ2-3; D is unresolved. The V and J ends lost 1 base and 1 base respectively, with 9 bases between them. CDR1 is SGHAT and CDR2 is FQNNGV in the germline V gene. This CDR3 is 15 amino acids long. CDR3 DNA sequence: TGTGCCAGCAGCTTAGTGGCCGAGGGCACAGATACGCAGTATTTT. This gives the protein CASSLVAEGTDTQYF.

This rearrangement joins TRBV7-9 to TRBJ2-5; no clear D gene. Trimming pared 0 bases from V and 5 bases from J, leaving 10 bases between. Germline loops: CDR1 SEHNR, CDR2 FQNEAQ (reference sequence). The CDR3 has 14 amino acids. Written as DNA, the CDR3 is TGTGCCAGCAGCTTAGCAGTGCCGAGGGAGACCCAGTACTTC. Protein: CASSLAVPRETQYF.

The rearrangement links TRBV2 to TRBJ2-1, with D tentatively TRBD1 or TRBD2 (5 bases each). Germline-derived CDR1 and CDR2 are SNHLY and FYNNEI. Between the trimmed V and J ends, which lost 7 bases and 8 bases, there was a span of 15 bases. The CDR3 covers 13 residues. Here the CDR3 DNA reads TGTGCCAGCAAGGGGACCACTGTAGATGAGCAGTTCTTC. Its translation is CASKGTTVDEQFF.

This sequence joins TRBV5-1 and TRBJ1-4; D remains ambiguous. CDR3 size: 17 residues. CDR1 and CDR2 (germline): SGHRS, YFSETQ. Trimming cost V 3 bases and J 7 bases, with 22 bases left between them. CDR3 loop: CASSSPGPTGLSEKLFF. Here the CDR3 DNA reads TGCGCCAGCAGCTCCCCAGGCCCAACGGGGTTGAGTGAAAAACTGTTTTTT.

This sequence joins TRBV19 and TRBJ1-1, with unresolved D. This CDR3 has 14 amino acids. The V gene's germline CDR1 is LNHDA and CDR2 SQIVND (reference sequence). The V and J ends lost 6 bases and 4 bases respectively, with 15 bases between them. CDR3 residues: CASSPAGKLTEAFF. Written as DNA, the CDR3 is TGTGCCAGTAGCCCAGCCGGGAAACTCACTGAAGCTTTCTTT. The variable domain in full, completed from reference TRBV19 and TRBJ1-1, reads DGGITQSPKYLFRKEGQNVTLSCEQNLNHDAMYWYRQDPGQGLRLIYYSQIVNDFQKGDIAEGYSVSREKKESFPLTVTSAQKNPTAFYLCASSPAGKLTEAFFGQGTRLTVV.

CDR3 nucleotide sequence: TGTGCCAGCAGCCAGGACAGTCTCCGGCCCCAGCATTTT. Translating it yields CASSQDSLRPQHF. The chain carries TRBV5-8 and TRBJ1-5, with D perhaps matching TRBD1 (6 bases). The CDR3 spans 13 residues. Between the trimmed V and J ends, which lost 4 bases and 9 bases, there was a span of 14 bases. The germline CDR1 and CDR2 sequences are SGHTS and YDEGEE.

CDR3 bases: TGTGCCAGCAGCCCGGGACAGGGGACTGGGGCCAACGTCCTGACTTTC. As protein: CASSPGQGTGANVLTF. J is TRBJ2-6 and V is TRBV4-2; 10 bases match TRBD1. After removal of 4 bases from V and 2 bases from J, the junction contained 2 bases not matched to a gene. The CDR3 runs to 16 residues. Germline loops: CDR1 LGHNA, CDR2 YNFKEQ.

The chain carries TRBV6-1 and TRBJ2-6; D remains ambiguous. Trimming took off 4 bases at V and 3 bases at J, with 7 bases between the two ends. The CDR3 totals 14 residues. The germline V gene has CDR1 MNHNS and CDR2 SASEGT. The CDR3 spells CASSANLGANVLTF. The CDR3 nucleotides read TGTGCCAGCAGTGCTAATCTTGGGGCCAACGTCCTGACTTTC.

The chain couples TRBV7-2 to TRBJ2-3; TRBD2 aligns across 10 bases. The V and J ends lost 4 bases and 8 bases, in that order; junction bases with no gene match: 12. The length of the CDR3 is 16 residues. The germline CDR1 and CDR2 sequences are SGHTA and FQGNSA. The CDR3 reads CASSYPRLAGEGTQYF. The CDR3, as DNA: TGTGCCAGCAGCTACCCCCGGCTAGCGGGGGAGGGTACGCAGTATTTT. Based on the CDR3 plus reference TRBV7-2 and TRBJ2-3, the full variable domain is GAGVSQSPSNKVTEKGKDVELRCDPISGHTALYWYRQSLGQGLEFLIYFQGNSAPDKSGLPSDRFSAERTGGSVSTLTIQRTQQEDSAVYLCASSYPRLAGEGTQYFGPGTRLTVL.

The CDR3 here is CASSGGLRGDEQFF. CDR3 bases: TGTGCCAGCAGTGGCGGGCTTAGGGGCGATGAGCAGTTCTTC. The chain employs TRBV2 and TRBJ2-1; the D gene could be TRBD1 or TRBD2 (5 bases each). This CDR3 comprises 14 residues. CDR1 SNHLY and CDR2 FYNNEI come from the germline V gene. The ends were cut back, 4 bases at V and 8 bases at J, with 15 bases in the middle.

The rearrangement uses TRBV9 and TRBJ2-2, with D unresolved. The CDR3 length is 14 residues. V lost 6 bases, J lost 5 bases, and 14 bases lay in between. CDR1 and CDR2 from the germline V gene are SGDLS and YYNGEE. CDR3 nucleotide sequence: TGTGCCAGCACCCCGCACATGCAGACCGGGGAGCTGTTTTTT. This encodes CASTPHMQTGELFF. The full variable domain, completed using reference TRBV9 and TRBJ2-2, is DSGVTQTPKHLITATGQRVTLRCSPRSGDLSVYWYQQSLDQGLQFLIQYYNGEERAKGNILERFSAQQFPDLHSELNLSSLELGDSALYFCASTPHMQTGELFFGEGSRLTVL.

CDR3 sequence (DNA): TGTGCCAGCAGCTTAGCCCGCTTCATAGGGGGCCCAACTAATGAAAAACTGTTTTTT. Protein sequence: CASSLARFIGGPTNEKLFF. The gene calls are TRBV7-8 and TRBJ1-4; the match to TRBD1 covers 7 bases. Germline CDR1 and CDR2: SGHVS and FQNEAQ. After removal of 0 bases from V and 0 bases from J, the junction contained 10 bases not matched to a gene. The CDR3 loop spans 19 amino acids.

V is TRBV5-1 and J is TRBJ2-5, with D possibly matching TRBD2 (6 bases). The CDR3 contains 13 residues. CDR1 and CDR2 from the germline V gene are SGHRS and YFSETQ. V lost 6 bases to trimming and J lost 2 bases, with 11 bases between them. The CDR3 region is CASNAGWQETQYF. For the CDR3, the DNA is TGCGCCAGCAATGCGGGATGGCAAGAGACCCAGTACTTC.

The chain recombines TRBV5-4 with TRBJ2-5, with D maybe TRBD1 (6 bases). Trimming took off 0 bases at V and 2 bases at J, with 14 bases between the two ends. Germline assignment: CDR1 SGHNT and CDR2 YYREEE (reference sequence). CDR3 size: 16 residues. The CDR3 protein is CASSLERGHLQETQYF. In DNA form, the CDR3 reads TGTGCCAGCAGCTTGGAGAGGGGACACCTTCAAGAGACCCAGTACTTC. The whole variable domain, remainder taken from reference TRBV5-4 and TRBJ2-5, is ETGVTQSPTHLIKTRGQQVTLRCSSQSGHNTVSWYQQALGQGPQFIFQYYREEENGRGNFPPRFSGLQFPNYSSELNVNALELDDSALYLCASSLERGHLQETQYFGPGTRLLVL.

The rearrangement joins TRBV9 to TRBJ2-5, with D unresolved. V lost 0 bases, J lost 0 bases, and 6 bases lay in between. The CDR3 extends over 14 amino acids. Per germline, CDR1 SGDLS and CDR2 YYNGEE. The CDR3 DNA is TGTGCCAGCAGCGTAGGTGGGTACCAAGAGACCCAGTACTTC. Translation: CASSVGGYQETQYF.